This T cell receptor (beta chain) was sequenced in a study of CD8+ T cells in alopecia areata. Study-wide context: At a dose of 5 to 10 mg twice daily, oral tofacitinib was given to treated patients.

Treatment: oral pan-JAK inhibitor, 5-10 mg twice daily. Patients with alopecia areata provided lesional scalp punch biopsies as well as peripheral blood. Between the trimmed V and J ends, which lost 0 bases and 7 bases, there was a span of 11 bases. Germline values: CDR1 SGHRS, CDR2 YFSETQ. CDR3 length: 15 residues. cDNA serving as the sequencing template came from extracted, reverse transcribed RNA. The assay was immunoSEQ multiplex PCR, and TCRdb's table has in-frame clones only and misses some. The table shows approximately 5,400 clones, with about 71% occurring only once. Sequenced here: skin, sampled at week 24, from a patient treated with tofacitinib. The sequence was collected from a human donor with alopecia areata. The genes are TRBV5-1 and TRBJ1-6; TRBD1 is a possible D gene (5 bases). CDR3 residues: CASSLVQVGNSPLHF. CDR3 sequence (DNA): TGCGCCAGCAGCTTGGTACAGGTGGGGAATTCACCCCTCCACTTT. Supplemented by reference TRBV5-1 and TRBJ1-6, the full variable domain reads KAGVTQTPRYLIKTRGQQVTLSCSPISGHRSVSWYQQTPGQGLQFLFEYFSETQRNKGNFPGRFSGRQFSNSRSEMNVSTLELGDSALYLCASSLVQVGNSPLHFGNGTRLTVT.